The T cell receptor beta chain under discussion was sequenced for a study of T cell responses to AZD1222 COVID-19 vaccine. Sequenced by immunoSEQ multiplex PCR; TCRdb stores in-frame clones only, minus some. This repertoire shows about 270,000 clones, 90% to 95% found once; its top ten account for 0.55%. As regards this clone: Antigen specificity is unknown.

Germline V gene sequence: CDR1 KGHDR, CDR2 SFDVKD. V lost 1 base and J lost 4, with 7 bases in between. This CDR3 comprises 14 residues. Study-level points and caveats: Baseline serology detected seropositivity in only five or six AZD1222 recipients. Only after the peak T cell response were repertoires sampled. Donors in the cohort were predominantly white British and more often female, and clonal diversity was possibly underestimated.

The clonotype originates from an adult who received the AZD1222 COVID-19 vaccine. The starting material was peripheral blood, obtained 28 days after the second AZD1222 dose. The chain uses TRBV24-1 and TRBJ2-1; no firm D call. CDR3 sequence: CATSDFGRYNEQFF. Here the CDR3 DNA reads TGTGCCACCAGTGATTTCGGTAGGTACAATGAGCAGTTCTTC.